This T cell receptor (beta chain) is drawn from a study of T cells in Graves' hyperthyroidism and ophthalmopathy. Study at large: Initial diagnosis, before any treatment, was when peripheral blood was collected. Findings of the study overall: Appearing also in blood were most of the thyroid clonotypes expanded above 0.001. Before onset, by a median of around 6.1 months, the model predicted ophthalmopathy.

RNA transcripts gave rise to amplified TCR beta CDR3 regions. Using the HTBI primer set, a first-round RT-PCR was run on the TCR CDR3. Via MiXCR, TCRdb re-called the multiplex PCR reads, giving one row per CDR3 protein. The sample consists of about 400,000 distinct CDR3 sequences, 14% to 15% of them appearing once. This CDR3 contains 14 residues. Trimming pared 5 bases from V and 4 bases from J, leaving 15 bases between. The V gene's germline CDR1 is LNHDA and CDR2 SQIVND (reference sequence). Pregnant or lactating patients were excluded, as were those with uncontrolled infection or other autoimmune disease. For this clonotype: Antigen: not known.

This sequence originates from a woman under 40 with Graves' hyperthyroidism. The material sequenced was blood. The gene calls are TRBV19 and TRBJ2-7; D unresolved. The CDR3 coding sequence is TGTGCCAGTAGTGACCCAACTGAGGCTTACGAGCAGTACTTC. Encoded protein: CASSDPTEAYEQYF.